The source of this T cell receptor (beta chain) is a study of metastatic and nonmetastatic thyroid tumors. Background on the study: Repertoires of blood and of tissue (tumor or nodule) from malignant and benign thyroid patients were compared.

The germline gives CDR1 MNHEY, CDR2 SMNVEV (reference sequence). This CDR3 is built from 15 residues. The ends were cut back, 6 bases at V and 0 bases at J, with 15 bases in the middle. No patient received treatment before thyroid surgery. There are many counts of this clone. The target antigen is unknown. Regarding the study as a whole: Within blood and tumor, benign nodules reportedly had significantly lower TCR beta diversity than malignant thyroid tumors did.

How the authors handled the data: Built for papillary thyroid cancer, a distant-metastasis classifier drew on CDR3 differences across clinicopathological groups. TCRdb re-called clones from the PCR reads using MiXCR. The V and J calls shown here were made by TCRdb, not taken from the authors' results. Here the sample spans 65,000 or so clones, approximately 4.1% being singletons. The source material was blood. The chain joins TRBV27 to TRBJ2-7; D might be TRBD1 (5 bases). This clonotype originated in a female donor with papillary thyroid cancer or a benign thyroid nodule (not recorded which). Some clones in this sample may be carry-over from other donors' samples. The CDR3 nucleotides read TGTGCCAGCAGCCGGCTAGGGGCGGTCTCCTACGAGCAGTACTTC. Translation: CASSRLGAVSYEQYF.